A single sample gave rise to the 30 T cell receptor beta chains below, sequenced in a study of T-cell memory formation after mild COVID-19. TCRdb used MiXCR to reprocess the 5' RACE reads, holding one entry per CDR3 protein. Of around 450,000 distinct CDR3 sequences listed, around 20% are singletons. The sample comprised PBMCs or a T cell subset sorted from them (not recorded which). Receptors originate from an adult woman who had mild COVID-19 (a few samples of this study predate the infection). Cell type and time point are not known.

The chain has TRBV20-1 and TRBJ2-1; D unclear. CDR1 is DFQATT and CDR2 is SNEGSKA in the germline V gene (reference sequence). CDR3 size: 12 residues. V was trimmed by 2 bases and J by 8 bases, leaving 10 bases between them. The chain's CDR3 is CSARLSGHEQFF. In DNA form, the CDR3 reads TGCAGTGCTAGACTTTCGGGCCATGAGCAGTTCTTC.

The chain couples TRBV6-4 to TRBJ2-1; 11 bases align to TRBD2. Trimming took 3 bases from V and 5 from J; bases not matched to a gene: 6. The V gene's germline CDR1 is MRHNA and CDR2 SNTAGT. The CDR3 runs 16 residues. In DNA, the CDR3 is TGTGCCAGCAGTGAGGGGGCTAGCGGGAGGCACAATGAGCAGTTCTTC. This sequence encodes CASSEGASGRHNEQFF.

The chain joins TRBV18 to TRBJ1-1; D possibly corresponds to TRBD1 (5 bases). The CDR3 runs 16 residues. Trimming took off 4 bases at V and 0 bases at J, with 15 bases between the two ends. The germline CDR1 and CDR2 sequences are KGHSH and LQKENI. The CDR3 is CASSRGSRVMNTEAFF. The CDR3 DNA sequence: TGTGCCAGCTCACGGGGCTCGAGGGTGATGAACACTGAAGCTTTCTTT.

Ten or more counts support this clonotype. The CDR3 loop reads CASSQEGTSGFREQFF. CDR3 coding DNA: TGCGCCAGCAGCCAAGAAGGGACTAGCGGGTTTCGGGAGCAGTTCTTC. The chain carries TRBV4-1 and TRBJ2-1; 12 bases align to TRBD2. Germline CDR1 is MGHRA and CDR2 is YSYEKL. The trim removed 0 bases at V and 10 bases at J, leaving 7 bases unmatched. The CDR3 is 16 residues long.

This chain links TRBV10-3 with TRBJ2-3; 8 nucleotides line up with TRBD2. Germline-derived CDR1 and CDR2 are ENHRY and SYGVKD. This CDR3 comprises 12 residues. With V trimmed by 10 bases and J by 8 bases, 8 bases remained unmatched. In nucleotides, the CDR3 is TGTGCCACCGGGAGGGGTTCCGCTACGCAGTATTTT. This encodes CATGRGSATQYF.

The genes are TRBV2 and TRBJ2-3, with no clear D. This CDR3 comprises 15 residues. Looked up from germline, CDR1 is SNHLY and CDR2 is FYNNEI. Trimming removed 1 base from V and 0 bases from J, with 8 bases in between. The CDR3 DNA reads as TGTGCCAGCAGTGAAGGCGCCTTGAGCACAGATACGCAGTATTTT. Protein: CASSEGALSTDTQYF.

A single count supports this clonotype. The chain employs TRBV4-1 and TRBJ2-7; 9 bases line up with TRBD1. Germline assignment: CDR1 MGHRA and CDR2 YSYEKL. J was trimmed by 7 bases and V by 2 bases; bases with no gene match: 6. The CDR3 covers 14 residues. The CDR3 coding sequence is TGCGCCAGCAGCCAACGGGACAGGGTGGATGAGCAGTACTTC. This translates into CASSQRDRVDEQYF.

This clonotype has only a few counts. The CDR3 sequence is CASSEGRNIGQETQYF. As DNA, the CDR3 is TGTGCCAGCAGTGAAGGACGGAACATCGGTCAAGAGACCCAGTACTTC. V and J are TRBV2 and TRBJ2-5; D not certain. V dropped 1 base and J dropped 2 bases, with 14 bases sitting between them. Germline V gives CDR1 SNHLY, CDR2 FYNNEI. The CDR3 totals 16 residues.

This clonotype came up a few times. This chain connects TRBV25-1 to TRBJ1-6, with 7 bases identical to TRBD1. The germline gives CDR1 MGHDK, CDR2 SYGVNS. Losses at the gene ends were 4 bases for V and 7 bases for J; bases not matched to a gene: 4. This CDR3 is built from 14 residues. The CDR3 is CASSVGTDNSPLHF. DNA for the CDR3: TGTGCCAGCAGTGTAGGGACAGACAATTCACCCCTCCACTTT.

This clonotype was seen only a few times. The rearrangement uses TRBV7-2 and TRBJ1-4, with a tentative D call TRBD1 (6 bases). In germline, CDR1 is SGHTA, CDR2 FQGNSA. The CDR3 loop spans 17 amino acids. The V end lost 3 bases, the J end lost 7 bases, and 21 bases lay between the germline ends. The CDR3: CASSFPPGRGLGEKLFF. DNA for the CDR3: TGTGCCAGCAGCTTCCCACCGGGCAGGGGCCTGGGTGAAAAACTGTTTTTT.

In this sample, this clonotype turned up a few times. J is TRBJ2-2 and V is TRBV29-1, with D maybe TRBD2 (5 bases). Germline V gene lookup returns CDR1 SQVTM and CDR2 ANQGSEA. Trimming removed 5 bases from V and 5 bases from J, with 12 bases in between. The CDR3 is 13 residues long. The CDR3 is CSVLGLATGELFF. Here the CDR3 DNA reads TGCAGCGTTCTAGGGCTAGCTACCGGGGAGCTGTTTTTT.

In its sample, this clonotype was seen a few times. The rearrangement links TRBV5-1 to TRBJ1-6; 7 nucleotides align to TRBD1. Trimming cost V 1 base and J 7 bases; bases outside gene matches: 2. CDR3 length equals 14 residues. The germline V gene has CDR1 SGHRS and CDR2 YFSETQ. The CDR3 DNA is TGCGCCAGCAGCTTGACAGGGGCGAATTCACCCCTCCACTTT. Translating it yields CASSLTGANSPLHF.

This clonotype was picked up a small number of times. The CDR3 sequence is CASSLHENTGELFF. CDR3 DNA sequence: TGTGCCAGCAGCCTTCACGAAAACACCGGGGAGCTGTTTTTT. The V and J genes are TRBV6-2 or TRBV6-3 and TRBJ2-2, with D hard to call. Looked up from germline, CDR1 is MNHEY and CDR2 is SVGEGT. Trimming removed 6 bases from V and 2 bases from J, with 10 bases in between. CDR3 length: 14 residues.

This sequence joins TRBV7-2 and TRBJ1-5; 7 nucleotides line up with TRBD1. J gave up 0 bases and V 5 bases, and 10 bases lay outside the gene matches. Germline loops: CDR1 SGHTA, CDR2 FQGNSA. The CDR3 extends over 17 amino acids. The CDR3 DNA follows: TGTGCCAGCAGCGCCTCGGGACAGACATATAGCAATCAGCCCCAGCATTTT. It encodes CASSASGQTYSNQPQHF.

As to this clonotype: An end of the junction differs from the germline gene, which may be a read error. The chain recombines TRBV6-5 with TRBJ1-1; no clear D. CDR1 MNHEY and CDR2 SVGAGI come from the germline V gene. The CDR3 extends over 13 amino acids. The CDR3 here is CASSYGRNAEAFF. The CDR3, as DNA: TGTGCCAGCAGTTACGGCAGGAACGCTGAAGCTTTCTTT.

This chain's CDR3 is CASSRSGESYNEQFF. The CDR3 DNA sequence: TGTGCCAGCAGTCGTAGCGGGGAGTCCTACAATGAGCAGTTCTTC. The chain uses TRBV6-5 and TRBJ2-1; 8 bases map to TRBD2. Germline lookup yields CDR1 MNHEY and CDR2 SVGAGI. The V gene end was trimmed by 5 bases and the J gene end by 1 base; junction bases not matched to a gene: 4. This CDR3 comprises 15 residues.

The chain joins TRBV7-2 to TRBJ2-5; 7 nucleotides match TRBD2. CDR3 length: 15 amino acids. The V gene's germline CDR1 is SGHTA and CDR2 FQGNSA. Trimming removed 4 bases from V and 2 bases from J; junction bases left unmatched: 7. For the CDR3, the DNA is TGTGCCAGCAGCTCTAGACTAGCCTATCAAGAGACCCAGTACTTC. This encodes CASSSRLAYQETQYF.

This clonotype came up a few times. This CDR3 is CASSLSAAHTDTQYF. CDR3 sequence (DNA): TGTGCCAGCAGTTTATCAGCAGCTCACACAGATACGCAGTATTTT. The V call is TRBV12-3 or TRBV12-4, the J call TRBJ2-3; D remains unclear. CDR3 length equals 15 residues. With 2 bases removed from V and 2 bases from J, the gap between germline ends came to 11 bases.

The rearrangement joins TRBV6-2 or TRBV6-3 to TRBJ2-1; D not certain. With 5 bases removed from V and 5 bases from J, the gap between germline ends came to 13 bases. In germline, CDR1 is MNHEY, CDR2 SVGEGT. This CDR3 contains 14 residues. CDR3 residues: CASSLTPTNNEQFF. The CDR3 bases are TGTGCCAGCAGTCTCACACCGACCAACAATGAGCAGTTCTTC.

This clonotype was detected only a few times. The chain employs TRBV3-1 and TRBJ1-1; D is perhaps TRBD1 (5 bases). The CDR3 runs to 15 residues. Trimming stripped 1 base from V and 0 bases from J, with 9 bases between. Per the germline V gene, CDR1 is LGHDT and CDR2 is YNNKEL (reference sequence). This chain's CDR3 is CASSQGGIMNTEAFF. The CDR3 DNA follows: TGTGCCAGCAGCCAAGGGGGGATCATGAACACTGAAGCTTTCTTT.

This clonotype was counted a few times. This chain links TRBV12-3 or TRBV12-4 with TRBJ2-3; D possibly corresponds to TRBD2 (7 bases). The germline V and J ends were trimmed by 7 bases and 2 bases, with 13 bases remaining between them. This CDR3 has 14 amino acids. The CDR3 nucleotides read TGTGCCAGCATGGGGGGGGGCTACACAGATACGCAGTATTTT. It codes for CASMGGGYTDTQYF.

This clonotype was seen at least ten times. V usage is TRBV7-9 and J usage is TRBJ2-3; TRBD1 agrees at 11 bases. J gave up 2 bases and V 5 bases, and 6 bases lay outside the gene matches. Germline CDR1 SEHNR, CDR2 FQNEAQ (reference sequence). This CDR3 spans 16 amino acids. The CDR3 coding sequence is TGTGCCAGCAGCGACCGGGACAGGGGGTTCACAGATACGCAGTATTTT. Translation: CASSDRDRGFTDTQYF.

This sequence joins TRBV5-1 and TRBJ1-1, with a tentative D call TRBD1 (6 bases). This CDR3 is built from 16 residues. V was cut by 5 bases and J by 0 bases, with 17 bases left in between. Germline CDR1 SGHRS, CDR2 YFSETQ. The CDR3, as DNA: TGCGCCAGCAGAATTGGGGGCACGGGACTGAACACTGAAGCTTTCTTT. Translating it yields CASRIGGTGLNTEAFF.

The J gene is TRBJ2-7, the V gene TRBV12-3 or TRBV12-4; TRBD2 might be the D (5 bases). V was shortened by 7 bases and J by 0 bases, with 16 bases between the two germline ends. This CDR3 has 15 amino acids. CDR3 loop: CASTPGSASSYEQYF. The CDR3 coding sequence is TGTGCCAGCACCCCGGGGTCAGCCTCCTCCTACGAGCAGTACTTC.

This chain links TRBV7-9 with TRBJ2-3; TRBD2 matches 9 bases. V lost 2 bases, J lost 0 bases, and 9 bases stayed unmatched. Germline-derived CDR1 and CDR2 are SEHNR and FQNEAQ (reference sequence). This CDR3 region has 18 residues. The CDR3 is CASSLRLAARTSTDTQYF. The CDR3, as DNA: TGTGCCAGCAGCTTACGACTAGCGGCAAGAACTAGCACAGATACGCAGTATTTT.

V and J are TRBV5-1 and TRBJ2-5, with 7 bases aligning to TRBD1. The CDR3 has 14 amino acids. Germline V gene lookup returns CDR1 SGHRS and CDR2 YFSETQ. The trim removed 0 bases at V and 4 bases at J, leaving 3 bases unmatched. The CDR3 DNA reads TGCGCCAGCAGCTTGGGAACAGGGGTAGAGACCCAGTACTTC. Residues: CASSLGTGVETQYF.

This clonotype was counted only a few times. The V call is TRBV10-3, the J call TRBJ1-1; the match to TRBD1 covers 10 bases. J gave up 3 bases and V 7 bases, and 5 bases lay outside the gene matches. CDR1 is ENHRY and CDR2 is SYGVKD in the germline V gene. This CDR3 has 14 residues. The DNA of the CDR3 is TGTGCCATCAACGAGGGGACAGGGGACACTGAAGCTTTCTTT. Residues: CAINEGTGDTEAFF.

The chain employs TRBV18 and TRBJ2-7; tentatively, D is TRBD1 (6 bases). The CDR3 loop spans 15 amino acids. Trimming removed 3 bases at V and 2 bases at J, with 14 bases between. In germline, CDR1 is KGHSH, CDR2 LQKENI. The CDR3 DNA is TGTGCCAGCTCACCGAGACAGGCTCCCACCTACGAGCAGTACTTC. Its protein product is CASSPRQAPTYEQYF.

In its sample, this clonotype was seen many times. The chain combines TRBV20-1 with TRBJ1-2; 7 bases agree with TRBD1. Germline trimming cut 6 bases from V and 3 bases from J; bases unmatched to any gene: 1. This CDR3 is 11 amino acids long. Per germline, CDR1 DFQATT and CDR2 SNEGSKA (reference sequence). This CDR3 reads CSAGTDYGYTF. CDR3 nucleotide sequence: TGCAGTGCCGGGACAGACTATGGCTACACCTTC.

CDR3 in amino acids: CSARAPRGNQPQHF. The CDR3 DNA is TGCAGTGCTAGAGCCCCGAGGGGCAATCAGCCCCAGCATTTT. J is TRBJ1-5 and V is TRBV20-1; unclear D gene. CDR1 DFQATT and CDR2 SNEGSKA come from the germline V gene (reference sequence). V was pared by 1 base and J by 2 bases, with 9 bases between. The CDR3 spans 14 residues.